This TCR beta chain was found in a study of blood T cell repertoires in COVID-19. Study-wide context: Donors in the United States, Italy and Spain gave samples during acute or convalescent COVID-19.

Residents of about two dozen US areas, aged roughly 18 to 89 years, made up the participants. Germline CDR1 and CDR2: MNHEY and SMNVEV (reference sequence). The CDR3 length is 14 residues. V trimming: 2 bases; J trimming: 3 bases; junction bases outside the gene matches: 4. Authors' analysis steps: Amplification of reference gene primers provided the estimated nucleated cell counts. The assay was immunoSEQ multiplex PCR, and TCRdb's table has in-frame clones only and misses some. V and J calls and clone size are as listed in that table; D and trimming were resolved from the DNA. The repertoire holds about 190,000 clones, with around 84% as singletons.

The receptor was derived from a woman between 25 and 40 years old who had recovered from COVID-19. Material for sequencing was PBMCs or T cells enriched from blood (not recorded which). The V and J genes are TRBV27 and TRBJ2-7; the match to TRBD2 covers 7 bases. The CDR3 nucleotides are TGTGCCAGCAGTTTACGTCGGGACTACTACGAGCAGTACGTC. Encoded protein: CASSLRRDYYEQYV.